This TCR beta chain appears in the sequencing data of a study of identifying expanded T cells in peripheral blood. Whole-study findings and limits: About 1.2 clones differed between technical replicates, versus around 15 and 19 over time. Variance in clone template counts between approximately two-week samples significantly increased with total template count across all healthy donors.

This clone has only a few counts. Its cognate antigen is unknown. No infections or other immune events were documented during collection. The CDR3 totals 15 residues. Looked up from germline, CDR1 is PRHDT and CDR2 is FYEKMQ (reference sequence). With V trimmed by 1 base and J by 5 bases, 5 bases remained unmatched. The table came from immunoSEQ multiplex PCR; TCRdb's copy has only in-frame clones and leaves some out. The sample has tens of thousands of clones, roughly 88% seen once. The TCR originated in a person aged 18 to 75 in good health. What was sequenced was blood. The chain has TRBV13 and TRBJ1-2; 9 bases match TRBD1. The CDR3 region is CASSLADRGPYGYTF. The CDR3 DNA follows: TGTGCCAGCAGCTTAGCGGACAGGGGCCCTTATGGCTACACCTTC.